These 32 T cell receptor beta chains were sequenced from one sample in a study of beta chain features in type 1 diabetes. Isolated RNA was reverse transcribed in full, so expressed TCRB transcripts were sequenced. Measured with immunoSEQ multiplex PCR; TCRdb has only the in-frame clones, and not every one. Here the sample spans over 350,000 clones, more than 13% being singletons. The sequenced material came from naive CD4+ T cells from blood. These receptors came from a woman under 30 in good health.

A few counts support this clone. The gene calls are TRBV5-4 and TRBJ2-7; TRBD2 is a possible D gene (6 bases). The V end was cut by 3 bases, the J end by 2 bases, with 12 bases between. This CDR3 has 14 residues. Germline CDR1 reads SGHNT; CDR2 reads YYREEE (reference sequence). CDR3 sequence reads: CASSYGGGAYEQYF. The CDR3 nucleotides are TGTGCCAGCAGCTACGGGGGAGGCGCCTACGAGCAGTACTTC.

The chain uses TRBV2 and TRBJ1-2; TRBD1 matches 8 bases. The CDR3 is made up of 12 amino acids. From germline, CDR1 is SNHLY and CDR2 FYNNEI. The trim removed 11 bases at V and 2 bases at J, leaving 4 bases unmatched. CDR3 sequence: CADGQGNYGYTF. CDR3 nucleotides: TGTGCCGACGGACAGGGCAACTATGGCTACACCTTC.

The chain uses TRBV14 and TRBJ2-3, with 8 positions matching TRBD1. This CDR3 contains 15 residues. Germline CDR1 is SGHDN and CDR2 is FVKESK. V dropped 2 bases and J dropped 7; count of bases not matched to a gene: 8. DNA of the CDR3: TGTGCCAGCAGCCAATTTGGCCAGGGGGCGTATACGCAGTATTTT. This translates into CASSQFGQGAYTQYF. Drawing the rest from reference TRBV14 and TRBJ2-3, the complete variable domain is EAGVTQFPSHSVIEKGQTVTLRCDPISGHDNLYWYRRVMGKEIKFLLHFVKESKQDESGMPNNRFLAERTGGTYSTLKVQPAELEDSGVYFCASSQFGQGAYTQYFGPGTRLTVL.

This clone was detected a few times. The chain couples TRBV5-6 to TRBJ2-1; 8 nucleotides agree with TRBD1. The CDR3 has 15 amino acids. The V gene end was trimmed by 2 bases and the J gene end by 8 bases; junction bases not matched to a gene: 9. The germline gives CDR1 SGHDT, CDR2 YYEEEE. The CDR3 loop reads CASSLLDRDGDEQFF. In nucleotides, the CDR3 is TGTGCCAGCAGCTTATTGGACAGGGATGGGGATGAGCAGTTCTTC. Looking up the rest from reference TRBV5-6 and TRBJ2-1 gives the full variable domain: DAGVTQSPTHLIKTRGQQVTLRCSPKSGHDTVSWYQQALGQGPQFIFQYYEEEERQRGNFPDRFSGHQFPNYSSELNVNALLLGDSALYLCASSLLDRDGDEQFFGPGTRLTVL.

The chain links TRBV27 to TRBJ1-1; D might be TRBD1 (6 bases). The germline gives CDR1 MNHEY, CDR2 SMNVEV (reference sequence). The CDR3 length is 13 residues. Deletions cut 5 bases from V and 8 bases from J, with 15 bases between. In DNA, the CDR3 is TGTGCCAGCAGTCGCGAGACAGGCCGAGAAGCTTTCTTT. This encodes CASSRETGREAFF.

This clone was observed a few times. The chain has TRBV18 and TRBJ2-3, with a possible D match to TRBD2 (6 bases). V gave up 6 bases and J gave up 0 bases, with 16 bases separating them. This CDR3 has 16 residues. The V gene's germline CDR1 is KGHSH and CDR2 LQKENI. Here the CDR3 reads CASSLHAGPSTDTQYF. CDR3 sequence (DNA): TGTGCCAGCTCCCTACACGCGGGACCTAGCACAGATACGCAGTATTTT. Full variable domain (remainder filled in from reference TRBV18 and TRBJ2-3): NAGVMQNPRHLVRRRGQEARLRCSPMKGHSHVYWYRQLPEEGLKFMVYLQKENIIDESGMPKERFSAEFPKEGPSILRIQQVVRGDSAAYFCASSLHAGPSTDTQYFGPGTRLTVL.

This rearrangement joins TRBV4-1 to TRBJ2-7; TRBD1 agrees at 10 bases. Germline V lookup: CDR1 MGHRA, CDR2 YSYEKL. CDR3 length: 17 amino acids. V shed 0 bases, J shed 4 bases, and the junction held 9 bases outside the gene matches. The CDR3 bases are TGCGCCAGCAGCCAAGATTTGGGGACAGGGGTTCAGTACGAGCAGTACTTC. Translated: CASSQDLGTGVQYEQYF.

The chain recombines TRBV29-1 with TRBJ2-7; TRBD1 might be the D (6 bases). The CDR3 contains 12 residues. Germline values: CDR1 SQVTM, CDR2 ANQGSEA. V was trimmed by 7 bases and J by 7 bases, leaving 17 bases between them. The CDR3 spells CSARKQGGEQYF. The CDR3 region has the DNA TGCAGCGCCCGGAAACAGGGCGGGGAGCAGTACTTC.

This clone was counted only a few times. The rearrangement links TRBV5-1 to TRBJ2-1; TRBD1 aligns across 7 bases. CDR1 and CDR2 from the germline V gene are SGHRS and YFSETQ. Losses at the gene ends were 4 bases for V and 1 base for J; bases not matched to a gene: 8. This CDR3 contains 16 residues. CDR3: CASSGSTGMSYNEQFF. The CDR3 region has the DNA TGCGCCAGCAGCGGATCGACAGGGATGTCCTACAATGAGCAGTTCTTC.

This chain uses TRBV18 with TRBJ2-1; 8 bases are shared with TRBD2. The junction had 9 bases not matched to a gene; V was cut back by 1 base and J by 7 bases. The CDR3 has 16 amino acids. Germline CDR1 and CDR2: KGHSH and LQKENI. In nucleotides, the CDR3 is TGTGCCAGCTCACCACAGACGGGAGGGCCACTGAATGAGCAGTTCTTC. Protein product: CASSPQTGGPLNEQFF. The full variable domain, in which reference TRBV18 and TRBJ2-1 provide the parts outside the CDR3, is NAGVMQNPRHLVRRRGQEARLRCSPMKGHSHVYWYRQLPEEGLKFMVYLQKENIIDESGMPKERFSAEFPKEGPSILRIQQVVRGDSAAYFCASSPQTGGPLNEQFFGPGTRLTVL.

The V call is TRBV11-3, the J call TRBJ2-2; 9 bases fit TRBD1. The CDR3 contains 15 residues. The germline V gene encodes CDR1 SGHNT and CDR2 YENEEA. V trimming: 6 bases; J trimming: 5 bases; junction bases outside the gene matches: 7. The CDR3 here is CASSPKTGGTGELFF. In nucleotides, the CDR3 is TGTGCCAGCAGTCCAAAGACAGGGGGTACCGGGGAGCTGTTTTTT.

The chain links TRBV7-9 to TRBJ2-5; D unresolved. This CDR3 spans 16 amino acids. The germline V gene encodes CDR1 SEHNR and CDR2 FQNEAQ (reference sequence). V was pared by 1 base and J by 0 bases, with 12 bases between. CDR3 sequence (DNA): TGTGCCAGCAGCTTAGGTGGCGGTCCGTACCAAGAGACCCAGTACTTC. Residues: CASSLGGGPYQETQYF.

The rearrangement uses TRBV5-1 and TRBJ2-7; the match to TRBD1 covers 10 bases. The CDR3 extends over 15 amino acids. Germline-derived CDR1 and CDR2 are SGHRS and YFSETQ. After removal of 4 bases from V and 2 bases from J, the junction contained 6 bases not matched to a gene. The DNA of the CDR3 is TGCGCCAGCAGCCGTGGACAGGGGGGCCCCTACGAGCAGTACTTC. Translated, it gives CASSRGQGGPYEQYF.

There are a few counts of this clone. The J gene is TRBJ2-1, the V gene TRBV5-1; TRBD2 agrees at 7 bases. Germline trimming cut 2 bases from V and 4 bases from J; bases unmatched to any gene: 6. Germline V gene sequence: CDR1 SGHRS, CDR2 YFSETQ. This CDR3 region has 15 residues. CDR3 sequence reads: CASSFGRERYNEQFF. CDR3 in DNA: TGCGCCAGCAGCTTTGGGAGGGAAAGGTACAATGAGCAGTTCTTC.

This clone turned up a few times. The chain carries TRBV7-9 and TRBJ2-2; 7 bases map to TRBD1. The CDR3 runs to 14 residues. Trimming cost V 8 bases and J 3 bases; bases outside gene matches: 6. CDR1 is SEHNR and CDR2 is FQNEAQ in the germline V gene (reference sequence). DNA of the CDR3: TGTGCCAGCGTGACAGGGAAGGACACCGGGGAGCTGTTTTTT. Amino acid sequence: CASVTGKDTGELFF. The full variable domain, in which reference TRBV7-9 and TRBJ2-2 provide the parts outside the CDR3, is DTGVSQNPRHKITKRGQNVTFRCDPISEHNRLYWYRQTLGQGPEFLTYFQNEAQLEKSRLLSDRFSAERPKGSFSTLEIQRTEQGDSAMYLCASVTGKDTGELFFGEGSRLTVL.

This clone was observed a handful of times. The chain employs TRBV9 and TRBJ2-1, with TRBD2 matching 10 bases. The CDR3 totals 15 residues. After removal of 0 bases from V and 10 bases from J, the junction contained 7 bases not matched to a gene. Germline loops: CDR1 SGDLS, CDR2 YYNGEE. The CDR3 sequence: CASSVVTSGIGEQFF. CDR3 coding DNA: TGTGCCAGCAGCGTAGTCACTAGCGGGATTGGGGAGCAGTTCTTC.

The rearrangement uses TRBV30 and TRBJ2-5, with 9 positions matching TRBD2. Unmatched junction bases numbered 10, after V lost 4 bases and J lost 4 bases. The CDR3 is made up of 15 amino acids. The germline gives CDR1 GTSNPN, CDR2 SVGIG (reference sequence). CDR3 sequence (DNA): TGTGCCTGGACCAAGGGACTAGCATTAGGAGAGACCCAGTACTTC. Encoded protein: CAWTKGLALGETQYF.

This clone has just a few counts. The chain recombines TRBV5-4 with TRBJ2-1; 12 bases map to TRBD2. With V trimmed by 2 bases and J by 4 bases, 7 bases remained unmatched. CDR1 and CDR2 from the germline V gene are SGHNT and YYREEE (reference sequence). CDR3 length: 17 residues. The CDR3 DNA reads TGTGCCAGCAGCTTCCGCACCGGGACTAGCGGGTACAATGAGCAGTTCTTC. This gives the protein CASSFRTGTSGYNEQFF.

The J gene is TRBJ1-2, the V gene TRBV9; possibly TRBD1 for D (5 bases). Germline V lookup: CDR1 SGDLS, CDR2 YYNGEE. CDR3 length: 14 residues. The ends were cut back, 3 bases at V and 2 bases at J, with 11 bases in the middle. The CDR3 DNA follows: TGTGCCAGCAGCGCGCGGGACGGGAACTATGGCTACACCTTC. Residues: CASSARDGNYGYTF.

Only a few counts were recorded for this clone. J is TRBJ2-3 and V is TRBV6-1; no definite D call. The CDR3 spans 14 residues. V lost 2 bases and J 2 bases, leaving 8 bases between the germline ends. Germline assignment: CDR1 MNHNS and CDR2 SASEGT. The CDR3 spells CASSETQPTDTQYF. The CDR3 DNA sequence: TGTGCCAGCAGTGAAACACAACCCACAGATACGCAGTATTTT.

The chain couples TRBV9 to TRBJ2-5; TRBD2 matches 7 bases. From germline, CDR1 is SGDLS and CDR2 YYNGEE. The CDR3 length is 15 residues. Unmatched junction bases numbered 7, after V lost 0 bases and J lost 5 bases. The CDR3 sequence: CASSVDGRAVETQYF. CDR3 nucleotide sequence: TGTGCCAGCAGCGTAGATGGGAGGGCCGTGGAGACCCAGTACTTC.

This clone has more than one count but fewer than ten. The genes are TRBV30 and TRBJ2-2; TRBD2 might be the D (6 bases). V gave up 3 bases and J gave up 7 bases, with 12 bases separating them. The germline V gene encodes CDR1 GTSNPN and CDR2 SVGIG (reference sequence). The CDR3 is made up of 13 amino acids. DNA of the CDR3: TGTGCCTGGAGCCTCGGAGGGATCGGGGAGCTGTTTTTT. It encodes CAWSLGGIGELFF. Drawing the rest from reference TRBV30 and TRBJ2-2, the complete variable domain is SQTIHQWPATLVQPVGSPLSLECTVEGTSNPNLYWYRQAAGRGLQLLFYSVGIGQISSEVPQNLSASRPQDRQFILSSKKLLLSDSGFYLCAWSLGGIGELFFGEGSRLTVL.

The chain combines TRBV30 with TRBJ2-7; perhaps TRBD1 as D (6 bases). Germline V lookup: CDR1 GTSNPN, CDR2 SVGIG (reference sequence). This CDR3 has 14 amino acids. V lost 0 bases and J lost 0, with 9 bases in between. The CDR3 here is CAWSVLDSSYEQYF. CDR3 DNA sequence: TGTGCCTGGAGTGTACTGGACAGCTCCTACGAGCAGTACTTC.

The chain links TRBV28 to TRBJ1-2, with 8 bases aligning to TRBD1. In germline, CDR1 is MDHEN, CDR2 SYDVKM. CDR3 size: 15 residues. With 6 bases clipped from V and 7 bases from J, the junction kept 13 bases outside the gene matches. Written as DNA, the CDR3 is TGTGCCAGCAGGGCCGGGACAGGCATTAGGAGTGGCTACACCTTC. This encodes CASRAGTGIRSGYTF.

A few counts support this clone. This chain joins TRBV4-1 and TRBJ2-1; no reliable D call. Trimming shortened V by 4 bases and J by 6 bases, and 16 bases separated the two germline ends. The CDR3 consists of 15 residues. Germline CDR1 is MGHRA and CDR2 is YSYEKL. The CDR3 DNA reads TGCGCCAGCAGCCCACTTGAGGAAGCGTTCAATGAGCAGTTCTTC. As protein: CASSPLEEAFNEQFF.

This clone was observed a handful of times. The chain joins TRBV28 to TRBJ2-7; maybe TRBD1 (5 bases). The CDR3 is made up of 16 amino acids. Germline loops: CDR1 MDHEN, CDR2 SYDVKM. Trimming shortened V by 6 bases and J by 0 bases, and 18 bases separated the two germline ends. The CDR3 reads CASRGLGARSSYEQYF. In DNA, the CDR3 is TGTGCCAGCAGAGGGCTAGGGGCCCGGAGCTCCTACGAGCAGTACTTC. The full variable domain, in which reference TRBV28 and TRBJ2-7 provide the parts outside the CDR3, is DVKVTQSSRYLVKRTGEKVFLECVQDMDHENMFWYRQDPGLGLRLIYFSYDVKMKEKGDIPEGYSVSREKKERFSLILESASTNQTSMYLCASRGLGARSSYEQYFGPGTRLTVT.

This clone was recorded a few times. The chain's CDR3 is CASSSQGLQYF. DNA for the CDR3: TGCGCCAGCAGCTCCCAGGGCCTGCAGTATTTT. V and J are TRBV5-1 and TRBJ2-3; possibly TRBD1 for D (5 bases). The ends were cut back, 3 bases at V and 11 bases at J, with 10 bases in the middle. The CDR3 consists of 11 residues. Germline V gene lookup returns CDR1 SGHRS and CDR2 YFSETQ.

This clone has just a few counts. The chain is built from TRBV9 and TRBJ2-4, with TRBD1 as a possible D gene (6 bases). Trimming cost V 4 bases and J 1 base, with 15 bases left between them. In germline, CDR1 is SGDLS, CDR2 YYNGEE. The CDR3 sequence is 16 residues long. The CDR3 protein is CASSRDRGIAKNIQYF. CDR3 coding DNA: TGTGCCAGCAGCCGAGATAGGGGGATCGCCAAAAACATTCAGTACTTC.

V gene TRBV7-9 combines with J gene TRBJ2-5; 7 nucleotides match TRBD1. CDR3 size: 13 residues. The V gene's germline CDR1 is SEHNR and CDR2 FQNEAQ (reference sequence). V dropped 1 base and J dropped 5; count of bases not matched to a gene: 1. CDR3 in amino acids: CASSLGQGETQYF. For the CDR3, the DNA is TGTGCCAGCAGCTTAGGACAGGGCGAGACCCAGTACTTC.

This clone appeared a few times. This sequence joins TRBV29-1 and TRBJ1-2; 7 positions agree with TRBD1. CDR3 length: 14 amino acids. Trimming at V came to 4 bases and at J to 0 bases, leaving 5 bases not matched to a gene. Germline loops: CDR1 SQVTM, CDR2 ANQGSEA. The DNA of the CDR3 is TGCAGCGTTGTACAGGGGCCAGCTAACTATGGCTACACCTTC. Protein sequence: CSVVQGPANYGYTF.

Only a few counts were recorded for this clone. V usage is TRBV18 and J usage is TRBJ2-7; unclear D gene. CDR1 is KGHSH and CDR2 is LQKENI in the germline V gene. The CDR3 runs 12 residues. V gave up 3 bases and J gave up 7 bases, with 10 bases separating them. The CDR3 loop reads CASSPPSGEQYF. The CDR3 DNA is TGTGCCAGCTCACCGCCCTCCGGGGAGCAGTACTTC.

The V gene is TRBV5-1, the J gene TRBJ1-1, with a possible D match to TRBD1 (6 bases). The CDR3 consists of 17 residues. Per the germline V gene, CDR1 is SGHRS and CDR2 is YFSETQ. The ends were cut back, 3 bases at V and 0 bases at J, with 18 bases in the middle. The CDR3: CASSYWGRFSMNTEAFF. Here the CDR3 DNA reads TGCGCCAGCAGCTACTGGGGGCGCTTTTCGATGAACACTGAAGCTTTCTTT. The variable domain in full, with the rest retrieved from reference TRBV5-1 and TRBJ1-1, is KAGVTQTPRYLIKTRGQQVTLSCSPISGHRSVSWYQQTPGQGLQFLFEYFSETQRNKGNFPGRFSGRQFSNSRSEMNVSTLELGDSALYLCASSYWGRFSMNTEAFFGQGTRLTVV.